The present T cell receptor beta chain was sequenced within a study of neurological immune-mediated disorders. The study's findings and limits: TCR-beta repertoires seemed private in all groups, with no expanded CDR3 amino acid sequences shared.

Germline lookup yields CDR1 SGHRS and CDR2 YFSETQ. This CDR3 region has 16 residues. Deletions cut 4 bases from V and 4 bases from J, with 17 bases between. Healthy control participants comprised blood bank volunteers in Maryland, USA. Unsorted libraries were prepared from 2 million PBMCs that had been stored at -80 C. This clonotype has a count of ten or more. Antigen specificity is unknown. A single record per CDR3 protein comes from TCRdb applying MiXCR to the 5' RACE reads. The profile covers tens of thousands of distinct CDR3 sequences, with about 9.4% appearing a single time and roughly 2% taken by the ten largest.

The sequencing input was PBMCs. This receptor was obtained from a man aged 35 to 55 in good health. The gene calls are TRBV5-1 and TRBJ2-2, with a possible D match to TRBD1 (6 bases). CDR3: CASSPEGVIFTGELFF. The CDR3 DNA reads TGCGCCAGCAGCCCCGAGGGGGTGATATTCACCGGGGAGCTGTTTTTT.